This TCR beta chain was found in a study of T cell responses to AZD1222 COVID-19 vaccine (dated by TCRdb to the early 2020s). Some background on the complete study: Because spike-specific TCR depth and breadth did not differ between the two schedules, AZD1222 recipients who got a second dose at roughly 4 weeks were pooled with those who got a second dose at roughly 12 weeks. Trial participants were enrolled into age subgroups of 18-55, 56-69 and 70-plus years, which contained about 150, 27 and 61 TCR-sequenced participants, respectively. A total of 230 to 250 trial participants underwent TCR sequencing, of whom nearly 210 had received two doses of AZD1222 and 26 had received two doses of the MenACWY control vaccine. Overall results and qualifications from the work: The whole spike protein was spanned by vaccine-associated CD4 TCRs, and dominant responses were seen in regions 160-218 and 743-854. In the small 56-69-year group, the increase in depth fell short of significance, most likely because of low power. Because no samples from the day 14 peak response were available, repertoires could be characterized only after the peak T cell response. After two AZD1222 doses, spike-specific TCR breadth and depth were significantly higher than at day 0 and than in MenACWY recipients. Reportedly, close to half of the unique spike-specific TCRs recognized epitopes lying outside the regions that are mutated in the B.1.351 and B.1.1.7 variants. Only six AZD1222 recipients were SARS-CoV-2 seropositive at baseline, limiting conclusions about previously exposed vaccinees. Participants were mostly white British, with more females than males. The authors suggested clonal diversity may have been underestimated.

From a lookup of the germline V gene, CDR1 and CDR2 are SNHLY and FYNNEI. The CDR3 runs 16 amino acids, cysteine and phenylalanine included. Of the read, only the CDR3 DNA is kept; its 48 bases are in frame from base 1. V trim: 5 bases; J trim: 0 bases; unmatched bases: 5. In the case of this clone: The antigen this receptor binds is unknown. The sample holds no much larger clone one base away, and base qualities are not on file.

The CDR3 regions of human TCRbeta chains were subjected to immunosequencing. Under the source paper's analysis protocol: TCRs in the repertoires were matched against a reference library of SARS-CoV-2-specific TCRs that had been generated with the MIRA antigen-specificity platform. Breadth was defined as the fraction of unique TCRs that were SARS-CoV-2-associated, and depth was defined as the fraction of total T cells that were SARS-CoV-2-associated. Using the MIRA data, each spike-specific TCR was mapped to the spike region that the TCR reacts to and placed in a CD4 or CD8 class. Log10-transformed breadth and depth values were compared by one-way ANOVA with Sidak's multiple comparisons tests. The source is immuneACCESS, and TCRdb retained only in-frame sequences with V and J called. Part of the clones is not carried over; for the studies checked, unresolved V genes explain less than half of this, and the remainder is unexplained. The DNA gave D and trimming, while V, J and clone size come from that table. The sample records roughly 83,000 clones, roughly 86% of which are singletons. The ten largest clones add up to 8% to 10% of the sample.

What this sample's time point label stands for: baseline before first vaccination. Samples from vaccinated people were obtained from the UK trials COV001 and COV002, which included a single-blind randomized controlled phase 2/3 trial of AZD1222 (ChAdOx1 nCoV-19) in healthy adults. For TCRbeta chain sequencing, PBMC samples were collected from trial participants at day 0 and at day 28 after the second dose. Sequencing used peripheral blood, obtained on day 0 of AZD1222 vaccination. Recombination connected TRBV2 to TRBJ2-4, and 9 junctional nucleotides match TRBD2. This clonotype was sampled from an adult in good health. The CDR3 region reads CASSYLAGLAKNIQYF. Read as DNA, the sequence is TGTGCCAGCAGTTACCTAGCGGGGTTAGCCAAAAACATTCAGTACTTC.